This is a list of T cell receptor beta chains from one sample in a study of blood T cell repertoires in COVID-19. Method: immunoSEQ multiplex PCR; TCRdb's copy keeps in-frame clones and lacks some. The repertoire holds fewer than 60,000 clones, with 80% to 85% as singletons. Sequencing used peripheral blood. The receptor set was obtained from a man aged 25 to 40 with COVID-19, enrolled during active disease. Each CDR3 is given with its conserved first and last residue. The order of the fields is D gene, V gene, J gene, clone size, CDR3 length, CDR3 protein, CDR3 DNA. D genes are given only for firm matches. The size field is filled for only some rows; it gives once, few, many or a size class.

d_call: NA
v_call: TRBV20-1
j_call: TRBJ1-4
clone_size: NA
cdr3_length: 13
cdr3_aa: CSASLATNEKLFF
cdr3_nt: TGCAGTGCTAGTCTCGCAACTAATGAAAAACTGTTTTTT

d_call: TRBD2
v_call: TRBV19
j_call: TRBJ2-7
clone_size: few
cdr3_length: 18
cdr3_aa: CASNRPEREGRRSYEQYF
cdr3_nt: TGTGCCAGCAATCGCCCGGAGCGGGAGGGCCGACGAAGCTACGAGCAGTACTTC

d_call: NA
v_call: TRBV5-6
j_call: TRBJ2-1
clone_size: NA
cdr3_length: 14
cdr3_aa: CASSFYGTGGEQFF
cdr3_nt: TGTGCCAGCAGCTTCTACGGGACCGGGGGTGAGCAGTTCTTC

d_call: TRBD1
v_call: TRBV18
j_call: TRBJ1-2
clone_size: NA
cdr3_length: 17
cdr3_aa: CASSPLWTGKKFYGYTF
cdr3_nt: TGTGCCAGCTCACCCCTCTGGACAGGGAAAAAGTTCTATGGCTACACCTTC

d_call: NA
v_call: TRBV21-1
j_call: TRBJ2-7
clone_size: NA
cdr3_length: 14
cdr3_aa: CASNKRSRFYEQYF
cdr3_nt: TGTGCCAGCAATAAACGGAGCAGATTCTACGAGCAGTACTTC

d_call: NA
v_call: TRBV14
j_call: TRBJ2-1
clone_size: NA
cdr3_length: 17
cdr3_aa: CASSQFHRGGSYNEQFF
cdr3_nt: TGTGCCAGCAGCCAGTTTCATAGGGGAGGCTCCTACAATGAGCAGTTCTTC

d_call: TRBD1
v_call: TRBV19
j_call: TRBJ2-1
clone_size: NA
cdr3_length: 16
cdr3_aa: CASSSDRDRVSNEQFF
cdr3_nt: TGTGCCAGTAGTTCGGACCGGGACAGGGTGTCCAATGAGCAGTTCTTC

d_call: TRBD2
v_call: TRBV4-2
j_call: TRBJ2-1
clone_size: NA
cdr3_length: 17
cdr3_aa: CASSLDRRGTTYNEQFF
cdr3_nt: TGTGCCAGCAGCCTGGATAGGCGGGGGACTACCTACAATGAGCAGTTCTTC

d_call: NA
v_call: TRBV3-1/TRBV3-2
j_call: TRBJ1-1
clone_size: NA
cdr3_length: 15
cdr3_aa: CASSQGLGQNTEAFF
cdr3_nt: TGTGCCAGCAGCCAAGGTTTAGGACAGAACACTGAAGCTTTCTTT

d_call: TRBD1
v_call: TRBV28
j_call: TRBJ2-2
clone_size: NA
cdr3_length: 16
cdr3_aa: CASGIFPGQGIGELFF
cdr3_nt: TGTGCCAGCGGAATTTTTCCGGGACAGGGTATCGGGGAGCTGTTTTTT

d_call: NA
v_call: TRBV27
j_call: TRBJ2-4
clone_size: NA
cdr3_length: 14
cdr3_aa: CASQAPLAKNIQYF
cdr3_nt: TGTGCCAGCCAGGCCCCTCTGGCCAAAAACATTCAGTACTTC

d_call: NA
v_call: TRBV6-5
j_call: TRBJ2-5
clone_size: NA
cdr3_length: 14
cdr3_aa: CASIGRLSGETQYF
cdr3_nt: TGTGCCAGCATCGGCAGACTTTCGGGGGAGACCCAGTACTTC

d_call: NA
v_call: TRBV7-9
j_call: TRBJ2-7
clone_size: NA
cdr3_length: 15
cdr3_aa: CASSAERLAAYEQYF
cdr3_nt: TGTGCCAGCAGCGCAGAAAGACTGGCCGCTTACGAGCAGTACTTC

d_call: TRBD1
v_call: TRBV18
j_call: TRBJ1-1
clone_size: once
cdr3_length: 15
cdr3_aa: CASSPRTGINTEAFF
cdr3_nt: TGTGCCAGCTCTCCTCGGACAGGGATAAACACTGAAGCTTTCTTT

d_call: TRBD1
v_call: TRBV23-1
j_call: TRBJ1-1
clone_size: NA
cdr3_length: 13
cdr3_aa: CASGQGWDTEAFF
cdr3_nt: TGCGCCAGCGGACAGGGTTGGGACACTGAAGCTTTCTTT